This entry is about one T cell receptor (beta chain). Its matching antigen is unknown. Isolated RNA was reverse transcribed into cDNA used as the sequencing template. The assay was immunoSEQ multiplex PCR, and TCRdb's table has in-frame clones only and misses some. The sample records 90,000 to 150,000 clones, 50% to 55% being singletons. The data were obtained in a study of CD8+ T cells in alopecia areata. General observations from the study: Scalp clonality and expanded CD8+ clones among the top 100 were significantly decreased by tofacitinib. Greater clonality was observed in lesional scalp samples, especially alopecia totalis/universalis, versus normal scalp.

Germline V lookup: CDR1 SNHLY, CDR2 FYNNEI. This CDR3 is 13 amino acids long. V lost 3 bases and J lost 4, with 9 bases in between. The sample's treatment: oral pan-JAK inhibitor, 5-10 mg twice daily. The sequences come from CD4+ T cells sorted from blood, collected at week 4, from a patient treated with tofacitinib. The chain has TRBV2 and TRBJ1-2, with D uncertain. The sequence was collected from a human donor with alopecia areata. The CDR3 region has the DNA TGTGCCAGCAGTGATCGGCGGACCTATGGCTACACCTTC. This gives the protein CASSDRRTYGYTF.